This TCR beta chain was documented in a study of cytomegalovirus exposure and HLA in healthy donors. This clone was recorded a few times. Deletions cut 5 bases from V and 2 bases from J, with 12 bases between. Germline V gene data show CDR1 as MGHRA and CDR2 as YSYEKL. This CDR3 is built from 14 residues. The PCR ran on 60 Vbeta and 13 Jbeta primers. The data were produced by immunoSEQ multiplex PCR, yet TCRdb's version contains in-frame clones alone and is incomplete. Found here are 130,000 to 150,000 clones, roughly two thirds of them singletons; the top ten hold approximately 15%. This TCR was sampled from a human donor in good health. The chain uses TRBV4-1 and TRBJ1-2, with D possibly matching TRBD1 (6 bases). The source material was PBMCs. The CDR3 reads CASSSGTLNYGYTF. DNA of the CDR3: TGCGCCAGCAGCTCCGGGACATTAAACTATGGCTACACCTTC.